One and the same sample provided the 19 T cell receptor beta chains below, sequenced in a study of T cells expressing NK-cell markers (TCRdb year 2020). The library relied on 5' RACE. Sequenced on an Illumina HiSeq 2000. Each entry corresponds to one CDR3 protein sequence from reads that TCRdb reprocessed, and DNA is not given. The sample table gives about 160,000 distinct CDR3 sequences. The ten largest make up around a sixth of the sample. Sequenced input: blood T cells: a sorted CD56 or NKG2C T cell subset, CD4+ or CD8+ T cells, or bulk PBMC T cells (not recorded which). The receptors derive from a woman between 18 and 70 years old in good health.

J is TRBJ2-3 and V is TRBV5-1. Germline loops: CDR1 SGHRS, CDR2 YFSETQ. This CDR3 has 15 amino acids. This CDR3 is CASSPDWVSTDTQYF.

The V gene is TRBV29-1, the J gene TRBJ1-2; TCRdb's D gene call, TRBD1, goes unchecked for lack of DNA. CDR1 and CDR2 from the germline V gene are SQVTM and ANQGSEA. The CDR3 is made up of 13 amino acids. CDR3 loop: CSVEDPGIHGYTF.

The chain combines TRBV7-9 with TRBJ1-1. The CDR3 contains 13 residues. CDR1 and CDR2 from the germline V gene are SEHNR and FQNEAQ (reference sequence). The CDR3 is CASSLFENTEAFF.

The chain combines TRBV12-3 or TRBV12-4 with TRBJ2-6. CDR3 length: 17 residues. This CDR3 is CASSLSGGFSGANVLTF.

The chain joins TRBV5-1 to TRBJ2-1; the TCRdb call, TRBD2, lacks DNA for checking. From germline, CDR1 is SGHRS and CDR2 YFSETQ. CDR3 size: 17 residues. CDR3 sequence: CASSLATSGSSYNEQFF. The full variable domain, rest sourced from reference TRBV5-1 and TRBJ2-1, is KAGVTQTPRYLIKTRGQQVTLSCSPISGHRSVSWYQQTPGQGLQFLFEYFSETQRNKGNFPGRFSGRQFSNSRSEMNVSTLELGDSALYLCASSLATSGSSYNEQFFGPGTRLTVL.

The chain employs TRBV12-3 or TRBV12-4 and TRBJ2-1; TCRdb calls TRBD2, which cannot be checked without DNA. The CDR3 is 17 amino acids. CDR3: CASSRPRTSGNYNEQFF.

V is TRBV12-3 or TRBV12-4 and J is TRBJ2-5; TCRdb indicates TRBD1, and absent DNA this call remains unverified. The CDR3 totals 17 residues. CDR3 residues: CASSSAPGQERQETQYF.

CDR3 in amino acids: CSAADRDQPQHF. The chain uses TRBV20-1 and TRBJ1-5; TCRdb picks TRBD1, but there is no DNA to check that call. This CDR3 is built from 12 residues. The germline V gene has CDR1 DFQATT and CDR2 SNEGSKA (reference sequence).

This chain joins TRBV12-3 or TRBV12-4 and TRBJ2-7; TCRdb's assignment of TRBD1 cannot be checked, as there is no DNA. The CDR3 contains 13 residues. The CDR3 sequence: CASSFGGTGEQYF.

V gene TRBV7-9 combines with J gene TRBJ2-3. This CDR3 has 11 amino acids. The germline V gene has CDR1 SEHNR and CDR2 FQNEAQ (reference sequence). The CDR3 loop is CASSPTGTQYF.

This chain uses TRBV6-1 with TRBJ1-1; TCRdb's D gene call, TRBD1, goes unchecked for lack of DNA. Germline assignment: CDR1 MNHNS and CDR2 SASEGT. There are 13 residues in the CDR3. This chain's CDR3 is CASRRQGDAEAFF.

V gene TRBV2 combines with J gene TRBJ1-1. Germline-derived CDR1 and CDR2 are SNHLY and FYNNEI. This CDR3 is built from 15 residues. CDR3 residues: CASSEGGWWNTEAFF.

V gene TRBV5-5 combines with J gene TRBJ2-5; the D gene TCRdb calls, TRBD1, cannot be checked with no DNA. The CDR3 extends over 17 amino acids. Germline CDR1 and CDR2: SGHKS and YYEKEE (reference sequence). The CDR3 reads CASSYWTGGVYQETQYF.

This chain connects TRBV10-3 to TRBJ1-6; TCRdb's D call of TRBD1 is untestable without DNA. The CDR3 spans 12 residues. Germline V CDR1 and CDR2: ENHRY, SYGVKD. Here the CDR3 reads CASRDSNSPLHF.

The genes are TRBV13 and TRBJ1-6; the TRBD1 assignment by TCRdb is unverifiable without DNA. The CDR3 length is 15 residues. Germline V gives CDR1 PRHDT, CDR2 FYEKMQ (reference sequence). The CDR3 loop reads CASSQGDRVYSPLHF.

The genes are TRBV29-1 and TRBJ1-2; TCRdb designates TRBD1, a call that cannot be tested without DNA. The CDR3 is 14 amino acids. CDR1 SQVTM and CDR2 ANQGSEA come from the germline V gene. CDR3: CSVLGGSVNYGYTF.

The V gene is TRBV15, the J gene TRBJ1-1. Germline-derived CDR1 and CDR2 are LNHNV and YYDKDF (reference sequence). This CDR3 has 15 amino acids. CDR3 protein: CATSRDLVVGTEAFF.

The V and J genes are TRBV20-1 and TRBJ1-5. This CDR3 comprises 13 residues. CDR1 is DFQATT and CDR2 is SNEGSKA in the germline V gene (reference sequence). Here the CDR3 reads CSGGRGQNQPQHF.

The CDR3 loop is CASSPRATSGGIAKNIQYF. The gene calls are TRBV4-2 and TRBJ2-4; there is no DNA to check the TCRdb D call of TRBD2. The CDR3 has 19 amino acids. From germline, CDR1 is LGHNA and CDR2 YNFKEQ.